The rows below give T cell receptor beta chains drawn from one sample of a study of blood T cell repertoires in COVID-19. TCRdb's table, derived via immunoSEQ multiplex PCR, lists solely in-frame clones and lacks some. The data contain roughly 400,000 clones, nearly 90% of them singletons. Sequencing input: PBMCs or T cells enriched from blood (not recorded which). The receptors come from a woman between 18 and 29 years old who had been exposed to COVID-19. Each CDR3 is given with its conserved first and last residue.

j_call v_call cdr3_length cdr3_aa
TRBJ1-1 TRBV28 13 CASSLEGNTEAFF
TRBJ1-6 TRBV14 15 CASSEGGGGNSPLHF
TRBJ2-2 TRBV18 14 CASSPGQNTGELFF
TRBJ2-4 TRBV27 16 CASSSQGAQTKNIQYF
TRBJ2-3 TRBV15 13 CATAVRGADTQYF
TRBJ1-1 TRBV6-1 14 CASSEKPYRGEAFF
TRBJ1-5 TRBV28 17 CASSSPTGAAGNQPQHF
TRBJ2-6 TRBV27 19 CASSWGPTGGSSGANVLTF
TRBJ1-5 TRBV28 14 CASSPARGAKPQHF
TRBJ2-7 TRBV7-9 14 CASSWQGASYEQYF
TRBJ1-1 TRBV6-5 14 CASSLTHLNTEAFF
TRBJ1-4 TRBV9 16 CASSVGQGARDEKLFF
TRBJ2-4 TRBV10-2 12 CASGDRVNIQYF
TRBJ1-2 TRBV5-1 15 CASSSSGQGSYGYTF
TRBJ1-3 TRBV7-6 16 CASSLVAGSSGNTIYF
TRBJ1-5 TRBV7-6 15 CASSLSGYTNQPQHF
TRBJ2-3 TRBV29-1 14 CSATGLAGPHTQYF
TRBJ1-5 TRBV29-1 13 CSVLGQGNQPQHF
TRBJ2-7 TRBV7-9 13 CASSLGGRDEQYF
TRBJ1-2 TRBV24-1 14 CATSDPNGNYGYTF
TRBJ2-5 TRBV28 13 CASRRQGQETQYF
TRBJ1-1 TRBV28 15 CASSSSGTGNTEAFF
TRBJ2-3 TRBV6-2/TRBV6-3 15 CASSTRRTATDTQYF
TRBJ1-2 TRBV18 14 CASSPRTVQGGYTF
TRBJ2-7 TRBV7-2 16 CASSPPFGGESYEQYF
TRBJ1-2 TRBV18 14 CASSPGTDVNGYTF
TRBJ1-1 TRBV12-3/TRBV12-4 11 CASINRGEAFF
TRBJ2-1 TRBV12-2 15 CASRSQQGAGNEQFF
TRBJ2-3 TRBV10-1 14 CASSGAGITDTQYF
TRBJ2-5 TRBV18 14 CASSPRTGAETQYF
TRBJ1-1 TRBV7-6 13 CASSLDRVTEAFF
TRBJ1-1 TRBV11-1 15 CASSLAGQGRTEAFF
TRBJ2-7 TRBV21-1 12 CASSRQAHEQYF
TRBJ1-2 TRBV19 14 CASSIRGINYGYTF
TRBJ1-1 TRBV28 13 CASSWYTNTEAFF
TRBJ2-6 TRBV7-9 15 CASSLEVAGVSVLTF
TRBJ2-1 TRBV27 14 CASSNRSSYNEQFF
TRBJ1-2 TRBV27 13 CASSLYRGNGYTF
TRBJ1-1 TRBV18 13 CASSPSTGTEAFF
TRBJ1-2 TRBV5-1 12 CASSLLGRGYTF
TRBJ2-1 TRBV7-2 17 CASSLGGGVSSYNEQFF
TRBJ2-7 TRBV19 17 CASSIGNLGGQGDEQYF
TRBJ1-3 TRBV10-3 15 CAISEQGSFGNTIYF
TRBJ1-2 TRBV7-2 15 CASSPRAGTGGGYTF
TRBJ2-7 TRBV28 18 CASSLLSSGDSTSYEQYF
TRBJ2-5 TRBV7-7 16 CASSPVRGRYQETQYF
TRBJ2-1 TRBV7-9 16 CASSPPAGGSYNEQFF
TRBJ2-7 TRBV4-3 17 CASSQDLAGGSSYEQYF
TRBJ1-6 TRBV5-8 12 CASNRDNSPLHF
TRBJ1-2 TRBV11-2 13 CASSLREDYGYTF
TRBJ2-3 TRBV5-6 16 CASSTRQGLGTDTQYF
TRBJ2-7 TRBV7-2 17 CASSPGNLAGGSYEQYF
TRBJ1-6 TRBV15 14 CATSRDRSDSPLHF
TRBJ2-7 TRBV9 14 CASSAQGNSYEQYF
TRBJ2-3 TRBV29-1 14 CSVATGAYTDTQYF
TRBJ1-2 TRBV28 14 CASSGTQGLHGYTF
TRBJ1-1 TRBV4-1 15 CASSQDQRGGTEAFF
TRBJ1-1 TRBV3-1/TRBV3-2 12 CASNQGGVEAFF
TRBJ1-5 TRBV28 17 CASRATGGSYSNQPQHF